These T cell receptor beta chains were read from a single sample in a study of cytomegalovirus exposure and HLA in healthy donors. Profiled with immunoSEQ multiplex PCR; TCRdb holds only in-frame clones, not every one. The sample consists of around 150,000 clones, 60% to 85% of them appearing once. Sequenced: PBMCs. Receptors originate from a man aged 45-65 years in good health and CMV-seropositive. CDR3s include the opening cysteine and the closing phenylalanine or tryptophan. Each record gives: clone size, J gene, V gene, D gene, CDR3 DNA, CDR3 protein. The D gene is left open where the match is weak. The size of a clone is reported for some rows only, either as once, few or many, or as a class for expanded clones.

clone_size: NA; j_call: TRBJ2-2; v_call: TRBV9; d_call: NA; cdr3_nt: TGTGCCAGCAAACGCAGGGAAACCGGGGAGCTGTTTTTT; cdr3_aa: CASKRRETGELFF
clone_size: NA; j_call: TRBJ2-5; v_call: TRBV10-3; d_call: NA; cdr3_nt: TGTGCCATCAGTGACGCGGGGTGGGAGACCCAGTACTTC; cdr3_aa: CAISDAGWETQYF
clone_size: once; j_call: TRBJ1-5; v_call: TRBV2; d_call: TRBD1; cdr3_nt: TGTGCCAGCAGTGAAGTTTTTTCGACAGGGAATAGCAATCAGCCCCAGCATTTT; cdr3_aa: CASSEVFSTGNSNQPQHF
clone_size: NA; j_call: TRBJ2-1; v_call: TRBV7-2; d_call: TRBD2; cdr3_nt: TGTGCCAGCAGCCCAGTTCCGACTAGCGGGGGCTACAATGAGCAGTTCTTC; cdr3_aa: CASSPVPTSGGYNEQFF
clone_size: NA; j_call: TRBJ2-7; v_call: TRBV5-1; d_call: NA; cdr3_nt: TGCGCCAGCAGCTTGACAGCAGCCTACGAGCAGTACTTC; cdr3_aa: CASSLTAAYEQYF
clone_size: few; j_call: TRBJ1-4; v_call: TRBV5-4; d_call: TRBD1; cdr3_nt: TGTGCCAGCAGCTTAGGGACAGGGGGTGAAAAACTGTTTTTT; cdr3_aa: CASSLGTGGEKLFF
clone_size: NA; j_call: TRBJ2-5; v_call: TRBV6-1; d_call: TRBD1; cdr3_nt: TGTGCCAGCAGTGGAGACAGGGAAGAGACCCAGTACTTC; cdr3_aa: CASSGDREETQYF
clone_size: NA; j_call: TRBJ1-4; v_call: TRBV7-8; d_call: NA; cdr3_nt: TGTGCCAGCAGCTTAGGACAGACCGCAACTAATGAAAAACTGTTTTTT; cdr3_aa: CASSLGQTATNEKLFF
clone_size: NA; j_call: TRBJ1-6; v_call: TRBV30; d_call: NA; cdr3_nt: TGTGCCTGGACCAACCCAGGATCCTCACCCCTCCACTTT; cdr3_aa: CAWTNPGSSPLHF
clone_size: NA; j_call: TRBJ1-5; v_call: TRBV27; d_call: TRBD1; cdr3_nt: TGTGCCAGCAGTACCCGGACAGGGGGCTACAATCAGCCCCAGCATTTT; cdr3_aa: CASSTRTGGYNQPQHF
clone_size: NA; j_call: TRBJ1-1; v_call: TRBV9; d_call: TRBD1; cdr3_nt: TGTGCCAGCACCCCCGGGACAGCCAAAATGAACACTGAAGCTTTCTTT; cdr3_aa: CASTPGTAKMNTEAFF
clone_size: NA; j_call: TRBJ2-2; v_call: TRBV11-2; d_call: NA; cdr3_nt: TGTGCCAGCAGCTTACAAGGGGGTAACACCGGGGAGCTGTTTTTT; cdr3_aa: CASSLQGGNTGELFF
clone_size: NA; j_call: TRBJ1-2; v_call: TRBV28; d_call: TRBD1; cdr3_nt: TGTGCCAGCAGTATCCCCACCGGACAGGGTCAGGGCCGGGACTTC; cdr3_aa: CASSIPTGQGQGRDF
clone_size: NA; j_call: TRBJ1-1; v_call: TRBV9; d_call: NA; cdr3_nt: TGTGCCAGCAGCGGTAGGGACACCACTGAAGCTTTCTTT; cdr3_aa: CASSGRDTTEAFF
clone_size: NA; j_call: TRBJ2-1; v_call: TRBV9; d_call: NA; cdr3_nt: TGTGCCAGCAGCACCGGACTGTTTGCCGAGCAGTTCTTC; cdr3_aa: CASSTGLFAEQFF
clone_size: NA; j_call: TRBJ2-7; v_call: TRBV15; d_call: NA; cdr3_nt: TGTGCCACCAGCAGAGCCCGTTTTGACGAGCAGTACTTC; cdr3_aa: CATSRARFDEQYF
clone_size: NA; j_call: TRBJ1-5; v_call: TRBV27; d_call: TRBD1; cdr3_nt: TGTGCCAGCAGTCGGGGACAGCTAAGCAATCAGCCCCAGCATTTT; cdr3_aa: CASSRGQLSNQPQHF
clone_size: few; j_call: TRBJ2-7; v_call: TRBV5-8; d_call: NA; cdr3_nt: TGTGCCAGCAGCTTGAACAGACACGAGCAGTACTTC; cdr3_aa: CASSLNRHEQYF
clone_size: NA; j_call: TRBJ2-1; v_call: TRBV4-2; d_call: NA; cdr3_nt: TGTGCCAGCAGCCAAGATGGCAGTATCAATGAGCAGTTCTTC; cdr3_aa: CASSQDGSINEQFF
clone_size: NA; j_call: TRBJ1-5; v_call: TRBV19; d_call: NA; cdr3_nt: TGTGCCAGTAGTCCCCGTCGCAATCAGCCCCAGCATTTT; cdr3_aa: CASSPRRNQPQHF
clone_size: NA; j_call: TRBJ2-6; v_call: TRBV5-6; d_call: NA; cdr3_nt: TGTGCCAGCAGCCTGCGGGTGTCCCCCTCTGGGGCCAACGTCCTGACTTTC; cdr3_aa: CASSLRVSPSGANVLTF
clone_size: few; j_call: TRBJ2-5; v_call: TRBV19; d_call: TRBD2; cdr3_nt: TGTGCCAGTAGTATATCGGGGGGACGGGAAGAGACCCAGTACTTC; cdr3_aa: CASSISGGREETQYF
clone_size: once; j_call: TRBJ2-7; v_call: TRBV2; d_call: TRBD2; cdr3_nt: TGTGCCAGCAGTCTGGATAGCGGGGGGAACTACGAGCAGTACTTC; cdr3_aa: CASSLDSGGNYEQYF
clone_size: NA; j_call: TRBJ1-6; v_call: TRBV2; d_call: TRBD1; cdr3_nt: TGTGCCAGCAGTGCTCGACAGGGGAAAAATAATTCACCCCTCCACTTT; cdr3_aa: CASSARQGKNNSPLHF
clone_size: NA; j_call: TRBJ2-5; v_call: TRBV5-1; d_call: NA; cdr3_nt: TGCGCCAGCAGCTCGACGCAGGGGCGGCAAGAGGCCCAGTACTTC; cdr3_aa: CASSSTQGRQEAQYF
clone_size: NA; j_call: TRBJ1-1; v_call: TRBV27; d_call: TRBD1; cdr3_nt: TGTGCCAGCAGTCGGGACAGGGGGGGCACTGAAGCTTTCTTT; cdr3_aa: CASSRDRGGTEAFF
clone_size: NA; j_call: TRBJ2-3; v_call: TRBV7-9; d_call: TRBD2; cdr3_nt: TGTGCCAGCAGCCCGGGGGGTACAGATACGCAGTATTTT; cdr3_aa: CASSPGGTDTQYF
clone_size: NA; j_call: TRBJ2-7; v_call: TRBV2; d_call: NA; cdr3_nt: TGTGCCAGCAGTGAACAACTGCCTTACGAGCAGTACTTC; cdr3_aa: CASSEQLPYEQYF
clone_size: NA; j_call: TRBJ1-5; v_call: TRBV13; d_call: TRBD1; cdr3_nt: TGTGCCAGCAGCTTAGGAGGGGGCCCCCAGCATTTT; cdr3_aa: CASSLGGGPQHF
clone_size: NA; j_call: TRBJ2-7; v_call: TRBV19; d_call: NA; cdr3_nt: TGTGCCAGTAGGGGTCGGGGGACCTACGAGCAGTACTTC; cdr3_aa: CASRGRGTYEQYF
clone_size: NA; j_call: TRBJ1-4; v_call: TRBV23-1; d_call: TRBD1; cdr3_nt: TGCGCCAGCCCACAGGGGGCAGGGAAACTGTTTTTT; cdr3_aa: CASPQGAGKLFF
clone_size: NA; j_call: TRBJ2-3; v_call: TRBV19; d_call: TRBD1; cdr3_nt: TGTGCCAGTAGTAAACGACAGGGGACAGATACGCAGTATTTT; cdr3_aa: CASSKRQGTDTQYF
clone_size: few; j_call: TRBJ1-5; v_call: TRBV5-6; d_call: NA; cdr3_nt: TGTGCCAGCAGCTCCGAACTACGGGGTCAGCCCCAGCATTTT; cdr3_aa: CASSSELRGQPQHF
clone_size: NA; j_call: TRBJ2-1; v_call: TRBV2; d_call: NA; cdr3_nt: TGTGCCAGCAGTGAAGAGGGGGGGAGAAACAATGAGCAGTTCTTC; cdr3_aa: CASSEEGGRNNEQFF
clone_size: NA; j_call: TRBJ1-2; v_call: TRBV6-5; d_call: NA; cdr3_nt: TGTGCCAGCAGTTACTCCTCAGGGAATGGCTACACCTTC; cdr3_aa: CASSYSSGNGYTF
clone_size: NA; j_call: TRBJ2-3; v_call: TRBV29-1; d_call: TRBD2; cdr3_nt: TGCAGCGTTGACCGTAGCGGGGGCCACCGGGGGGAGGCATTT; cdr3_aa: CSVDRSGGHRGEAF
clone_size: few; j_call: TRBJ1-1; v_call: TRBV27; d_call: NA; cdr3_nt: TGTGCCAGCAGTTTATCCAGGAACACTGAAGCTTTCTTT; cdr3_aa: CASSLSRNTEAFF
clone_size: NA; j_call: TRBJ2-2; v_call: TRBV4-1; d_call: TRBD1; cdr3_nt: TGCGCCAGCAGAGAATCAGGGACAGGGGTTGGGACCGGGGAGCTGTTTTTT; cdr3_aa: CASRESGTGVGTGELFF
clone_size: NA; j_call: TRBJ1-1; v_call: TRBV5-4; d_call: NA; cdr3_nt: TGTGCCAGCAGCCATAACACTGAAGCTTTCTTT; cdr3_aa: CASSHNTEAFF
clone_size: NA; j_call: TRBJ1-1; v_call: TRBV7-9; d_call: TRBD1; cdr3_nt: TGTGCCAGCAGTCGCCTGACAGGGGTCACTGAAGCTTTCTTT; cdr3_aa: CASSRLTGVTEAFF
clone_size: once; j_call: TRBJ2-2; v_call: TRBV15; d_call: NA; cdr3_nt: TGTGCCACCAGCAGAGAGAGGCAGGGTGGGGAGCTGTTTTTT; cdr3_aa: CATSRERQGGELFF
clone_size: NA; j_call: TRBJ2-5; v_call: TRBV7-2; d_call: NA; cdr3_nt: TGTGCCAGCAGCTTAGGGGGGGGGCGGGTTCGGACCCAGTACTTC; cdr3_aa: CASSLGGGRVRTQYF
clone_size: NA; j_call: TRBJ2-7; v_call: TRBV5-1; d_call: TRBD1; cdr3_nt: TGCGCCAGCCGCCCGGGACAGGGAAGGCGAGGCTTCTACGAGCAGTACTTC; cdr3_aa: CASRPGQGRRGFYEQYF
clone_size: NA; j_call: TRBJ1-5; v_call: TRBV9; d_call: NA; cdr3_nt: TGTGCCAGCAGCGCAACGGACAGTTACTATCAGCCCCAGCATTTT; cdr3_aa: CASSATDSYYQPQHF
clone_size: NA; j_call: TRBJ2-2; v_call: TRBV2; d_call: NA; cdr3_nt: TGTGCCAGCAGTGAACGTAACCCCCTGGACAGTAACACCGGGGAGCTGTTTTTT; cdr3_aa: CASSERNPLDSNTGELFF
clone_size: NA; j_call: TRBJ2-2; v_call: TRBV10-1; d_call: NA; cdr3_nt: TGCGCCAGCAGTGAGTGGAGGGGTGACACCGGGGAGCTGTTTTTT; cdr3_aa: CASSEWRGDTGELFF
clone_size: NA; j_call: TRBJ1-1; v_call: TRBV7-2; d_call: NA; cdr3_nt: TGTGCCAGCAGCTTAGTAGCCAGATCTAACACTGAAGCTTTCTTT; cdr3_aa: CASSLVARSNTEAFF
clone_size: NA; j_call: TRBJ1-3; v_call: TRBV18; d_call: TRBD1; cdr3_nt: TGTGCCAGCTCAGCGGGACAGTCGACTATAGGAAACACCATATATTTT; cdr3_aa: CASSAGQSTIGNTIYF
clone_size: few; j_call: TRBJ1-1; v_call: TRBV25-1; d_call: TRBD1; cdr3_nt: TGTGCCAGCAGTGCCCGGACAGGGGAAGCTTTCTTT; cdr3_aa: CASSARTGEAFF
clone_size: NA; j_call: TRBJ2-1; v_call: TRBV7-2; d_call: NA; cdr3_nt: TGTGCCAGCAGCTTAGCACTCAGGAGGGCCCCCTACAATGAGCAGTTCTTC; cdr3_aa: CASSLALRRAPYNEQFF
clone_size: NA; j_call: TRBJ2-5; v_call: TRBV19; d_call: TRBD1; cdr3_nt: TGTGCCAGTAGGGGGACAGGGGTCGCCCGGGAGACCCAGTACTTC; cdr3_aa: CASRGTGVARETQYF
clone_size: NA; j_call: TRBJ1-3; v_call: TRBV11-2; d_call: NA; cdr3_nt: TGTGCCAGCAGCTTTGACAGATCTGGAAACACCATATATTTT; cdr3_aa: CASSFDRSGNTIYF
clone_size: few; j_call: TRBJ2-1; v_call: TRBV4-3; d_call: TRBD1; cdr3_nt: TGCGCCAGCAGCCAGGACAGGGGCCATGAGCAGTTCTTC; cdr3_aa: CASSQDRGHEQFF
clone_size: NA; j_call: TRBJ2-7; v_call: TRBV7-2; d_call: TRBD2; cdr3_nt: TGTGCCAGCAGCTTCATTAGCGGGGCCCCAGGCGAGCAGTACTTC; cdr3_aa: CASSFISGAPGEQYF
clone_size: NA; j_call: TRBJ2-7; v_call: TRBV7-3; d_call: NA; cdr3_nt: TGTGCCAGCAGCATCAACAGAGCCTACGAGCAGTACTTC; cdr3_aa: CASSINRAYEQYF
clone_size: few; j_call: TRBJ1-2; v_call: TRBV2; d_call: NA; cdr3_nt: TGTGCCAGTTCGACAGAAGCTAACTATGGCTACACCTTC; cdr3_aa: CASSTEANYGYTF
clone_size: NA; j_call: TRBJ2-5; v_call: TRBV19; d_call: NA; cdr3_nt: TGTGCCAGTAGTTCGCTGGAGAAAGAGACCCAGTACTTC; cdr3_aa: CASSSLEKETQYF